A single sample is the source of the 4 T cell receptor beta chains below, sequenced in a study of T-cell memory formation after mild COVID-19. TCRdb fed the 5' RACE reads into MiXCR, producing one record per CDR3 protein. Seen here are about 170,000 distinct CDR3 sequences, 10% to 15% observed once, and the top ten hold roughly 3.3%. Sequencing was performed on PBMCs or a T cell subset sorted from them (not recorded which). The receptors come from a man between 18 and 29 years old who had mild COVID-19 (a few samples of this study predate the infection). Cell type and time point are not known.

The chain carries TRBV12-3 or TRBV12-4 and TRBJ2-3, with D possibly being TRBD2 (6 bases). The ends were cut back, 5 bases at V and 5 bases at J, with 20 bases in the middle. The CDR3 runs to 16 residues. DNA of the CDR3: TGTGCCAGCAGTGGACTCTGGGCGGGAAGGATAGATACGCAGTATTTT. This codes for CASSGLWAGRIDTQYF.

V usage is TRBV6-5 and J usage is TRBJ2-1; D uncertain. Germline values: CDR1 MNHEY, CDR2 SVGAGI. Deletions cut 4 bases from V and 11 bases from J, with 9 bases between. The CDR3 is made up of 11 amino acids. Written as DNA, the CDR3 is TGTGCCAGCAGTTCCCCGACGCAGCAGTTCTTC. It codes for CASSSPTQQFF.

The rearrangement links TRBV20-1 to TRBJ2-3; D is possibly TRBD2 (6 bases). V shed 5 bases and J shed 0 bases, with 12 bases lying between them. Germline CDR1 DFQATT, CDR2 SNEGSKA (reference sequence). The CDR3 is 14 residues long. The CDR3 spells CSAGSGSSTDTQYF. DNA of the CDR3: TGCAGTGCTGGTAGCGGCTCCAGCACAGATACGCAGTATTTT.

This clonotype was counted between two and nine times. The chain links TRBV20-1 to TRBJ2-5; D remains ambiguous. In germline, CDR1 is DFQATT, CDR2 SNEGSKA (reference sequence). The V end was cut by 4 bases, the J end by 1 base, with 13 bases between. The CDR3 is made up of 14 amino acids. In DNA form, the CDR3 reads TGCAGTGCTATAGGGCCGCCGATCCAAGAGACCCAGTACTTC. It is translated as CSAIGPPIQETQYF.